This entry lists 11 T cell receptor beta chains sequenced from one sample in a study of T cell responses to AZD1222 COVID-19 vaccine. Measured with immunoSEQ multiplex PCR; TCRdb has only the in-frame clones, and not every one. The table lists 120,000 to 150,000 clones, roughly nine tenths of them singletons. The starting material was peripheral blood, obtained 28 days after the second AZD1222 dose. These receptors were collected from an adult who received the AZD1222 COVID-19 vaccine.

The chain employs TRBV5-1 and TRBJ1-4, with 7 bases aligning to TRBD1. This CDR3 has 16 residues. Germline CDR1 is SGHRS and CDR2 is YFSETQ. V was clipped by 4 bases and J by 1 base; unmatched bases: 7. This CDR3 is CASSRQGRVTNEKLFF. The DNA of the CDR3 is TGCGCCAGCAGCAGACAGGGTAGAGTAACTAATGAAAAACTGTTTTTT.

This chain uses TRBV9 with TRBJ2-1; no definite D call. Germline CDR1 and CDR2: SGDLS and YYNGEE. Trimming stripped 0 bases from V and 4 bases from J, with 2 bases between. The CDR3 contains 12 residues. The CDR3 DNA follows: TGTGCCAGCAGCGTAGGGTACAATGAGCAGTTCTTC. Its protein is CASSVGYNEQFF.

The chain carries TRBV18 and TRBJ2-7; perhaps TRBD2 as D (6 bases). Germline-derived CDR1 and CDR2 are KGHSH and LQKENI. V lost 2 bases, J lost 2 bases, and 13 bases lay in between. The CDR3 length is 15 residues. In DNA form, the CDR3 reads TGTGCCAGCTCACCAGGAGCGGGTAGAACCTACGAGCAGTACTTC. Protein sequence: CASSPGAGRTYEQYF.

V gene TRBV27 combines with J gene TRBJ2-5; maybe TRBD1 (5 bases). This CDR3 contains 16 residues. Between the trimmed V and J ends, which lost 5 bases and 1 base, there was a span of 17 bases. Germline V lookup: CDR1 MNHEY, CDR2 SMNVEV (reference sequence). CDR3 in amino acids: CASSDLGQGVQETQYF. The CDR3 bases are TGTGCCAGCAGTGATTTAGGACAAGGGGTCCAAGAGACCCAGTACTTC.

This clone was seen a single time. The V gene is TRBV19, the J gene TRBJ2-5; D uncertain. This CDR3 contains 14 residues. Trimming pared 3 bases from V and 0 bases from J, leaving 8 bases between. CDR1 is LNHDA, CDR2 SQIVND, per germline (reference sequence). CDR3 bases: TGTGCCAGTAGTATTGGGGTGTACCAAGAGACCCAGTACTTC. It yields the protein CASSIGVYQETQYF.

The CDR3 DNA reads as TGCGCCAGCAGTCAATCTCAGGGCCGGTACCAAGAGACCCAGTACTTC. Translation: CASSQSQGRYQETQYF. The genes are TRBV23-1 and TRBJ2-5, with D possibly matching TRBD1 (5 bases). TRBV23-1 is identified as an open reading frame with a role that is uncertain. The CDR3 is made up of 16 amino acids. V shed 0 bases and J shed 0 bases, with 11 bases lying between them.

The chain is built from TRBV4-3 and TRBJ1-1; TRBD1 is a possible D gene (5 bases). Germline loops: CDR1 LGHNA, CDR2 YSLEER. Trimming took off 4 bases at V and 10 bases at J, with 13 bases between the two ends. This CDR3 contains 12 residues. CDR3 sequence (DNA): TGCGCCAGCAGCCCCCAGGACGGGGCAGCTTTCTTT. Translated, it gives CASSPQDGAAFF.

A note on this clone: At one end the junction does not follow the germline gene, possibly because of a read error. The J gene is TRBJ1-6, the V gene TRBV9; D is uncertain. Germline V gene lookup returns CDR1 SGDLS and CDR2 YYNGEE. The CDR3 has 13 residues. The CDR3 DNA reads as TGTGCCAGCAGCGTAGACGGTAATCCACCCCTCCACTTT. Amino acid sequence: CASSVDGNPPLHF.

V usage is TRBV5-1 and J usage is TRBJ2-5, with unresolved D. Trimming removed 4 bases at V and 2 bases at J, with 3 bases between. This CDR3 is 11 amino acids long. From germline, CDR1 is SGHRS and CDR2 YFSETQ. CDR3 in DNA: TGCGCCAGCAGCCGGCAAGAGACCCAGTACTTC. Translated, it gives CASSRQETQYF.

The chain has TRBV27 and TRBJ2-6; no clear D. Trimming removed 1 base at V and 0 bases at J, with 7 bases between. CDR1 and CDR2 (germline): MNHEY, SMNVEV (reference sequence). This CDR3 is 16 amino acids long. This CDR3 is CASSLYLSSGANVLTF. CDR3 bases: TGTGCCAGCAGTTTATACCTATCCTCTGGGGCCAACGTCCTGACTTTC.

The CDR3 nucleotides read TGTGCCAGCAGTTCCCCGGGACTAGTTTCGACCAATGAGCAGTTCTTC. It specifies CASSSPGLVSTNEQFF. The chain recombines TRBV27 with TRBJ2-1, with TRBD2 identical over 8 bases. The CDR3 loop spans 16 amino acids. Germline values: CDR1 MNHEY, CDR2 SMNVEV (reference sequence). J gave up 6 bases and V 4 bases, and 11 bases lay outside the gene matches.